Listed below are T cell receptor beta chains from one sample, sequenced in a study of regulatory T cells in long-lasting Graves disease. TCRdb itself ran the multiplex PCR reads through MiXCR, one entry per CDR3 protein. Of approximately 400,000 distinct CDR3 sequences in the sample, around a sixth were seen once. The input for sequencing was peripheral blood mononuclear cells (PBMCs), taken at new diagnosis, from a patient treated with antithyroid drugs. These receptor sequences come from a female donor with Graves disease. CDR3s include the opening cysteine and the closing phenylalanine or tryptophan. A D gene is named only where the DNA matches it firmly. A row's size may be missing; if present it is once, few, many or a size class.

D gene | J gene | V gene | clone size | CDR3 protein | CDR3 DNA
. | TRBJ1-2 | TRBV27 | many | CASSLSVSGGNYGYTF | TGTGCCAGCAGTTTGAGCGTAAGCGGGGGAAACTATGGCTACACCTTC
. | TRBJ2-2 | TRBV12-3/TRBV12-4 | many | CASSPQQSGTGELFF | TGTGCCAGCAGTCCACAACAGAGCGGGACCGGGGAGCTGTTTTTT
. | TRBJ2-7 | TRBV6-2/TRBV6-3 | many | CASSEGWRDRGEQYF | TGTGCCAGCAGTGAGGGGTGGCGGGACCGAGGAGAGCAGTACTTC
TRBD1 | TRBJ2-1 | TRBV27 | many | CASSSRTGSSSYNEQFF | TGTGCCAGCAGTTCCAGGACAGGGAGTAGCTCCTACAATGAGCAGTTCTTC
TRBD2 | TRBJ2-1 | TRBV6-1 | . | CASTSYLTRRLAGGTGEQFF | TGTGCCAGCACCTCATACCTAACCAGGAGGCTAGCGGGAGGAACGGGTGAGCAGTTCTTC
. | TRBJ2-1 | TRBV5-1 | many | CASSLGQHNEQFF | TGCGCCAGCAGCTTAGGACAGCACAATGAGCAGTTCTTC
. | TRBJ2-4 | TRBV12-3/TRBV12-4 | many | CASSSGLAKNIQYF | TGTGCCAGCAGTTCAGGGTTAGCCAAAAACATTCAGTACTTC
TRBD1 | TRBJ1-5 | TRBV27 | . | CASSSSGTGVRQPQHF | TGTGCCAGCAGTTCTTCCGGGACAGGGGTTAGGCAGCCCCAGCATTTT
TRBD1 | TRBJ2-7 | TRBV24-1 | many | CATSDTGTAPYEQYF | TGTGCCACCAGTGACACCGGGACAGCACCCTACGAGCAGTACTTC
TRBD2 | TRBJ2-5 | TRBV20-1 | many | CSARDSLRGGETQYF | TGCAGTGCTAGAGATTCCCTGCGGGGGGGGGAGACCCAGTACTTC
. | TRBJ2-7 | TRBV6-6 | few | CASSYSRTETSYEQYF | TGTGCCAGCAGTTACTCGAGGACAGAAACTTCCTACGAGCAGTACTTC
. | TRBJ2-6 | TRBV29-1 | many | CSVVATDSGANVLTF | TGCAGCGTTGTGGCCACGGACTCTGGGGCCAATGTCCTGACTTTC
. | TRBJ2-1 | TRBV28 | many | CASRSFVGSSYNEQFF | TGTGCCAGCAGATCTTTTGTAGGAAGCTCCTACAATGAGCAGTTCTTC
. | TRBJ2-1 | TRBV30 | many | CAWGAALGNEQFF | TGTGCCTGGGGGGCAGCTCTGGGCAATGAGCAGTTCTTC
TRBD2 | TRBJ2-1 | TRBV13 | . | CASSLSRRGGANEQFF | TGTGCCAGCAGTCTCTCTCGGCGGGGGGGCGCGAATGAGCAGTTCTTC
. | TRBJ2-7 | TRBV30 | . | CAWSVGGLGEQYF | TGTGCCTGGAGTGTCGGGGGACTTGGGGAGCAGTACTTC
. | TRBJ1-5 | TRBV24-1 | many | CATSDGGRGSDRPQHF | TGTGCCACCAGTGATGGAGGGCGCGGTAGTGATCGGCCCCAGCATTTT
. | TRBJ1-1 | TRBV13 | . | CASSSSQGTLNTEAFF | TGTGCCAGCAGCTCATCGCAGGGGACCTTGAACACTGAAGCTTTCTTT
TRBD1 | TRBJ1-1 | TRBV20-1 | many | CSARRTGRDTEAFF | TGCAGTGCTAGACGGACAGGGAGGGACACTGAAGCTTTCTTT
. | TRBJ2-3 | TRBV20-1 | . | CSARFGAPSHSTDTQYF | TGCAGTGCTAGATTCGGGGCCCCTTCCCATAGCACAGATACGCAGTATTTT
. | TRBJ1-5 | TRBV3-1 | . | CASSGGPALYSNQPQHF | TGTGCCAGCAGCGGGGGGCCGGCCCTTTATAGCAATCAGCCCCAGCATTTT
. | TRBJ2-2 | TRBV10-1 | . | CASSDLGGSQTSAAGELFF | TGCGCCAGCAGTGACCTTGGCGGTTCCCAAACCTCGGCGGCCGGGGAGCTGTTTTTT